Below, one T cell receptor (beta chain) is given with its context. Its target is not known. The entry originates in a study of T-cell memory formation after mild COVID-19. Germline CDR1 is MDHEN and CDR2 is SYDVKM. The CDR3 is made up of 14 amino acids. Trimming at V came to 6 bases and at J to 3 bases, leaving 5 bases not matched to a gene. TCRdb used MiXCR to reprocess the 5' RACE reads, holding one entry per CDR3 protein. Found here are 390,000 or so distinct CDR3 sequences, approximately 16% of them singletons; the top ten hold 20% to 25%. General study findings and limits: Still unconfirmed is whether the second-wave clones peaking on day 37 recognized SARS-CoV-2. Later expanders leaned CD4+, whereas clones that contracted between day 15 and 85 were balanced CD4/CD8.

The origin of this receptor is a man between 18 and 35 years old who had mild COVID-19 (a few samples of this study predate the infection). Cell type and time point are not known. V gene TRBV28 combines with J gene TRBJ2-7; TRBD1 agrees at 10 bases. The sequenced material came from PBMCs or a T cell subset sorted from them (not recorded which). CDR3 loop: CASRRGTGVYEQYV. CDR3 DNA: TGTGCCAGCAGGAGGGGGACAGGGGTCTACGAGCAGTACGTC.